Shown below are 23 T cell receptor beta chains from a single sample sequenced in a study of blood T cell repertoires in COVID-19. The assay was immunoSEQ multiplex PCR, and TCRdb's table has in-frame clones only and misses some. There are about 40,000 clones in the sample; more than 75% occur only once, and 12% to 15% lies in the top ten. Source material: peripheral blood. These receptors were collected from a human donor in a cohort sampled during active COVID-19.

V and J are TRBV6-2 or TRBV6-3 and TRBJ1-5; D is possibly TRBD1 (6 bases). Trimming took off 2 bases at V and 5 bases at J, with 16 bases between the two ends. The CDR3 covers 16 residues. The germline V gene encodes CDR1 MNHEY and CDR2 SVGEGT. CDR3 DNA: TGTGCCAGCAGTTACCCCGGGGGGGGCATCTATCAGCCCCAGCATTTT. Amino acids: CASSYPGGGIYQPQHF.

This clone appeared a single time. The chain couples TRBV11-2 to TRBJ2-3; D possibly corresponds to TRBD2 (7 bases). V was pared by 6 bases and J by 2 bases, with 15 bases between. The CDR3 extends over 15 amino acids. Per germline, CDR1 SGHAT and CDR2 FQNNGV. CDR3 in DNA: TGTGCCAGCAGTTGGGGGGGGCTTACCACAGATACGCAGTATTTT. Its translation is CASSWGGLTTDTQYF.

This chain joins TRBV5-4 and TRBJ1-4; D is possibly TRBD1 (6 bases). Germline lookup yields CDR1 SGHNT and CDR2 YYREEE (reference sequence). Trimming took 0 bases from V and 7 from J, leaving 10 bases between them. The length of the CDR3 is 14 residues. CDR3 amino acids: CASSLDRVAEKLFF. The CDR3 DNA reads as TGTGCCAGCAGCTTGGACAGGGTGGCTGAAAAACTGTTTTTT.

The CDR3 DNA reads TGCGCCAGCAGTCCCCGGACTAGCGGGGGGCGAAACACCGGGGAGCTGTTTTTT. Translating it yields CASSPRTSGGRNTGELFF. The chain combines TRBV5-1 with TRBJ2-2; 14 bases agree with TRBD2. The CDR3 covers 18 residues. The V gene's germline CDR1 is SGHRS and CDR2 YFSETQ. The trim removed 5 bases at V and 2 bases at J, leaving 8 bases unmatched.

The J gene is TRBJ1-1, the V gene TRBV29-1, with 7 bases identical to TRBD1. V lost 6 bases to trimming and J lost 9 bases; unmatched junction nucleotides: 7. The CDR3 length is 11 residues. The germline CDR1 and CDR2 sequences are SQVTM and ANQGSEA. CDR3: CSVKATGKAFF. The CDR3 region has the DNA TGCAGCGTAAAGGCGACAGGGAAAGCTTTCTTT.

This chain links TRBV7-2 with TRBJ1-1; possible D gene TRBD1, 5 bases. Per the germline V gene, CDR1 is SGHTA and CDR2 is FQGNSA. The germline V and J ends were trimmed by 1 base and 8 bases, with 23 bases remaining between them. This CDR3 spans 17 amino acids. The CDR3 region has the DNA TGTGCCAGCAGCTTAGAGCGGGGGGAGGCGGGGCCCAAGGAAGCTTTCTTT. Protein: CASSLERGEAGPKEAFF.

By share of the sample, this clone is medium-sized. This chain joins TRBV12-1 and TRBJ2-1; the table assigns TRBD1, which was not confirmed against the DNA. TRBV12-1 has pseudogene status. The CDR3 is 16 residues long. The CDR3 DNA reads TGTGCCAGCAGCACCCGGACAGGGGGCCGCACCAATGAGCAGTTCTTC. It codes for CASSTRTGGRTNEQFF.

The chain combines TRBV7-9 with TRBJ2-3, with 7 positions matching TRBD2. CDR1 and CDR2 (germline): SEHNR, FQNEAQ (reference sequence). V lost 5 bases, J lost 4 bases, and 6 bases stayed unmatched. The CDR3 sequence is 14 residues long. CDR3 sequence (DNA): TGTGCCAGCAGCAGGGAGGGGAACGCAGATACGCAGTATTTT. Translation: CASSREGNADTQYF.

V and J are TRBV7-8 and TRBJ2-3; 10 bases align to TRBD2. Germline CDR1 SGHVS, CDR2 FQNEAQ. This CDR3 is 18 amino acids long. Losses at the gene ends were 2 bases for V and 1 base for J; bases not matched to a gene: 9. CDR3 sequence (DNA): TGTGCCAGCAGCTTATGGCTAGCGGGGGTGGGGGGCACAGATACGCAGTATTTT. Translating it yields CASSLWLAGVGGTDTQYF.

The chain joins TRBV23-1 to TRBJ2-1; D ambiguous. TRBV23-1 has ORF status, its function being uncertain. V gave up 3 bases and J gave up 6 bases, with 12 bases separating them. The CDR3 consists of 14 residues. For the CDR3, the DNA is TGCGCCAGCAGTCACTGCGCGGAGCGCAATGAGCAGTTCTTC. It yields the protein CASSHCAERNEQFF.

The CDR3, as DNA: TGTGCCATCAGTCCCGGACTAGGGGGCTACGAGCAGTACTTC. Translating it yields CAISPGLGGYEQYF. This chain connects TRBV10-3 to TRBJ2-7, with D perhaps matching TRBD2 (7 bases). Per the germline V gene, CDR1 is ENHRY and CDR2 is SYGVKD. This CDR3 comprises 14 residues. Trimming removed 5 bases at V and 3 bases at J, with 14 bases between.

V is TRBV10-3 and J is TRBJ1-2; 7 bases line up with TRBD1. CDR3 size: 13 residues. CDR1 is ENHRY, CDR2 SYGVKD, per germline. The V and J ends lost 6 bases and 13 bases, in that order; junction bases with no gene match: 14. The CDR3 nucleotides read TGTGCCATCAGCGGTCTCCAACAGGGGCCCTTCACCTTC. It codes for CAISGLQQGPFTF.

The rearrangement links TRBV4-1 to TRBJ2-2; 8 nucleotides line up with TRBD2. The CDR3 sequence is 15 residues long. After removal of 5 bases from V and 8 bases from J, the junction contained 10 bases not matched to a gene. Germline lookup yields CDR1 MGHRA and CDR2 YSYEKL. The CDR3 bases are TGCGCCAGCAGCGTAAAAGTAACTAGCGGTGGGGAGCTGTTTTTT. This gives the protein CASSVKVTSGGELFF.

The chain is built from TRBV10-3 and TRBJ2-7; TRBD2 matches 8 bases. Germline CDR1 and CDR2: ENHRY and SYGVKD. The CDR3 loop spans 15 amino acids. V shed 0 bases and J 5 bases; nucleotides not matched to a gene: 6. CDR3 sequence: CAISESDGGGDEQYF. CDR3 DNA: TGTGCCATCAGTGAGTCTGACGGGGGGGGCGACGAGCAGTACTTC.

The CDR3 DNA reads TGTGCCAGCAGTTACTCGTCAAATGGCTACACCTTC. Translated, it gives CASSYSSNGYTF. The rearrangement joins TRBV6-6 to TRBJ1-2; unclear D gene. This CDR3 is 12 amino acids long. Germline CDR1 MNHNY, CDR2 SVGAGI (reference sequence). Trimming cost V 0 bases and J 6 bases, with 5 bases left between them.

This rearrangement joins TRBV3-1 (or the pseudogene TRBV3-2) to TRBJ2-5; 10 bases fit TRBD2. The V gene's germline CDR1 is LGHDT and CDR2 YNNKEL (reference sequence). This CDR3 contains 14 residues. With 7 bases clipped from V and 5 bases from J, the junction kept 7 bases outside the gene matches. CDR3 DNA sequence: TGTGCCAGCACCCCAGCGGGGGGGCGTGAGACCCAGTACTTC. This translates into CASTPAGGRETQYF.

The chain joins TRBV18 to TRBJ1-3, with 9 bases lining up with TRBD1. Trimming removed 3 bases from V and 5 bases from J; junction bases left unmatched: 5. The CDR3 runs 15 residues. Germline V gene lookup returns CDR1 KGHSH and CDR2 LQKENI. In DNA form, the CDR3 reads TGTGCCAGCTCACCTCAACAGGGGGCTCGAAACACCATATATTTT. Its protein product is CASSPQQGARNTIYF.

The genes are TRBV7-9 and TRBJ2-2; D gene ambiguous. CDR3 size: 14 residues. The germline V gene encodes CDR1 SEHNR and CDR2 FQNEAQ (reference sequence). V was pared by 6 bases and J by 1 base, with 9 bases between. The CDR3, as DNA: TGTGCCAGCAGGCCTAACAGGAACACCGGGGAGCTGTTTTTT. It encodes CASRPNRNTGELFF. Drawing the rest from reference TRBV7-9 and TRBJ2-2, the complete variable domain is DTGVSQNPRHKITKRGQNVTFRCDPISEHNRLYWYRQTLGQGPEFLTYFQNEAQLEKSRLLSDRFSAERPKGSFSTLEIQRTEQGDSAMYLCASRPNRNTGELFFGEGSRLTVL.

The rearrangement joins TRBV5-1 to TRBJ1-1, with 12 bases identical to TRBD1. Germline lookup yields CDR1 SGHRS and CDR2 YFSETQ. The CDR3 runs to 22 residues. The junction had 23 bases not matched to a gene; V was cut back by 4 bases and J by 1 base. The CDR3 DNA is TGCGCCAGCAGCCCCCGGGGCCGGGACAGGGGGCGGATTTCGACGGGGAACACTGAAGCTTTCTTT. This gives the protein CASSPRGRDRGRISTGNTEAFF.

The chain joins TRBV7-8 to TRBJ2-7; 11 nucleotides agree with TRBD2. This CDR3 has 15 amino acids. The junction had 5 bases not matched to a gene; V was cut back by 4 bases and J by 3 bases. Germline assignment: CDR1 SGHVS and CDR2 FQNEAQ. This CDR3 is CASSSGTSGYYEQYF. The CDR3 DNA reads TGTGCCAGCAGCTCGGGGACTAGCGGTTACTACGAGCAGTACTTC.

V and J are TRBV4-2 and TRBJ2-5; D possibly corresponds to TRBD1 (6 bases). CDR1 LGHNA and CDR2 YNFKEQ come from the germline V gene. With 4 bases removed from V and 4 bases from J, the gap between germline ends came to 16 bases. The CDR3 totals 15 residues. The CDR3 here is CASSPGVAQSETQYF. In DNA form, the CDR3 reads TGTGCCAGCAGCCCAGGGGTGGCCCAGTCAGAGACCCAGTACTTC.

This clone was recorded only once. The gene calls are TRBV2 and TRBJ1-1; TRBD1 might be the D (6 bases). The V and J ends lost 9 bases and 5 bases respectively, with 22 bases between them. Germline CDR1 SNHLY, CDR2 FYNNEI. This CDR3 is 15 amino acids long. The CDR3 region has the DNA TGTGCCAGACAGGGCGTGGGGGTTTGGGGGACTGAAGCTTTCTTT. Translated, it gives CARQGVGVWGTEAFF.

The rearrangement uses TRBV7-9 and TRBJ2-4; weak D call: TRBD1 (5 bases). Germline V gene lookup returns CDR1 SEHNR and CDR2 FQNEAQ (reference sequence). The V end was cut by 5 bases, the J end by 6 bases, with 17 bases between. The CDR3 is made up of 15 amino acids. The CDR3 is CASSRISGALNIQYF. Here the CDR3 DNA reads TGTGCCAGCAGCCGAATCAGTGGGGCCCTAAACATTCAGTACTTC.